One sample yielded the 7 T cell receptor beta chains listed below, sequenced in a study of breast tumors, draining lymph nodes, adjacent tissues. Each CDR3 protein gets one entry after TCRdb re-called the multiplex PCR reads with MiXCR. This table has roughly 120,000 distinct CDR3 sequences, less than 20% appearing once. Axillary draining lymph nodes of breast cancer patients supplied the node samples. The specimen was axillary lymph node tissue. Source of these receptors: a female donor with breast cancer. Some clones in this sample may be carry-over from other donors' samples.

The table lists this clonotype with many counts. The chain is built from TRBV20-1 and TRBJ2-5; D may be TRBD2 (5 bases). CDR1 and CDR2 from the germline V gene are DFQATT and SNEGSKA (reference sequence). The length of the CDR3 is 16 residues. Between the trimmed V and J ends, which lost 1 base and 2 bases, there was a span of 17 bases. The CDR3 loop reads CSARGLWAVDQETQYF. CDR3 bases: TGCAGTGCTAGAGGACTATGGGCGGTAGATCAAGAGACCCAGTACTTC.

At least ten counts were recorded for this clonotype. The V and J genes are TRBV5-4 and TRBJ1-6; D gene uncertain. CDR1 and CDR2 (germline): SGHNT, YYREEE (reference sequence). The CDR3 length is 16 residues. V lost 0 bases and J 5 bases, leaving 12 bases between the germline ends. The CDR3 nucleotides are TGTGCCAGCAGCTTGGAGCGGGGTTTGGATAATTCACCCCTCCACTTT. This encodes CASSLERGLDNSPLHF.

This clonotype was detected ten times or more. The chain employs TRBV18 and TRBJ2-1; 7 positions match TRBD2. This CDR3 spans 13 amino acids. The J segment lost 7 bases and the V segment lost 1 base, leaving 1 base of the junction unmatched. CDR1 and CDR2 from the germline V gene are KGHSH and LQKENI. Written as DNA, the CDR3 is TGTGCCAGCTCACCACGACTAGCAAATGAGCAGTTCTTC. Translated: CASSPRLANEQFF.

About this clonotype: The junction and the germline gene differ at one end; a read error may be behind it. The chain is built from TRBV20-1 and TRBJ2-1, with a weak D call TRBD2 (5 bases). This CDR3 is built from 15 residues. Germline V gene sequence: CDR1 DFQATT, CDR2 SNEGSKA (reference sequence). The CDR3 reads CSADTRTEAYNEQSF. The CDR3, as DNA: TGCAGTGCCGATACTAGGACTGAGGCCTACAATGAGCAGTCCTTC.

The chain joins TRBV10-2 to TRBJ2-7; D uncertain. Germline loops: CDR1 WSHSY, CDR2 SAAADI. Trimming cost V 3 bases and J 3 bases, with 6 bases left between them. The CDR3 runs 12 residues. The CDR3 sequence is CASSERGYEQYF. The CDR3 nucleotides read TGCGCCAGCAGTGAACGCGGCTACGAGCAGTACTTC.

This clonotype was recorded at least ten times. This chain connects TRBV10-1 to TRBJ2-3; D remains ambiguous. Germline V gene sequence: CDR1 WNHNN, CDR2 SYGVQD (reference sequence). The V end lost 3 bases, the J end lost 5 bases, and 12 bases lay between the germline ends. This CDR3 is built from 14 residues. CDR3 DNA: TGCGCCAGCAGTGATTCAACGTCCGAAGATACGCAGTATTTT. This codes for CASSDSTSEDTQYF.

In the case of this clonotype: A much larger clone sits a single nucleotide away, making a read error possible. CDR3 nucleotides: TGTGCCAGCAGCCCAAGACTAGTTGCGAGTGAGCGGTTCTTC. Amino acid sequence: CASSPRLVASERFF. This chain uses TRBV7-2 with TRBJ2-1, with D possibly TRBD2 on 6 matching bases. Germline V CDR1 and CDR2: SGHTA, FQGNSA. The CDR3 length is 14 residues.